The T cell receptor (beta chain) described here comes from a study of T cells after yellow fever vaccination. Study as a whole: Fractions with few cells were prepared using SMART-Seq v4 Ultra Low Input. Findings and limits, study-wide: Across the CD4 and CD8 compartments, a small share of clonotypes was present in both.

TCRdb re-analysed the 5' RACE reads in MiXCR, keeping a single row per CDR3 protein. The sample lists tens of thousands of distinct CDR3 sequences, about 7.8% occurring once. The sample holds many counts of this clonotype. The antigen is undetermined. Germline is not matched at one junction end, which may reflect a read error. The CDR3 spans 11 residues. The rearrangement uses TRBV12-3 or TRBV12-4 and TRBJ2-7; D gene unclear. This TCR derives from a man aged 25 to 40 who received the YFV17D yellow fever vaccine. The specimen comprised CD8+ T cells sorted from PBMCs, sampled 15 days after the yellow fever booster vaccination. The CDR3 loop is CASSSVGVWNF. The CDR3 DNA follows: TGTGCCAGCAGTTCGGTCGGTGTATGGAACTTC.